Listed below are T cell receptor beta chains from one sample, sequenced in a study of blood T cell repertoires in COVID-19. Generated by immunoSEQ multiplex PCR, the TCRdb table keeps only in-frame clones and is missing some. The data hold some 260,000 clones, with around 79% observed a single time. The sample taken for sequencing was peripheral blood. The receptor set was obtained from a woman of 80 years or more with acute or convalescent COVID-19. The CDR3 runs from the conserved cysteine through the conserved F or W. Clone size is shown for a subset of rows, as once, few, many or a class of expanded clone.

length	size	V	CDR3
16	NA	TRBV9	CASSVQQGLAIYGYTF
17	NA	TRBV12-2	CASRFAGLAGMTGELFF
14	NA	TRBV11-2	CASSLSSGPETQYF
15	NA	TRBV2	CASSEDPGGKSPLHF
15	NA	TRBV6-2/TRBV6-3	CASSRGSSGANVLTF
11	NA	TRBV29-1	CSVGQGNTIYF
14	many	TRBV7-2	CASSFTSNTGELFF
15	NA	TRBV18	CASSPWEGSTDEQYF
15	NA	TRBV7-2	CASSLSGGNYNEQFF
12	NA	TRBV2	CASSGPQGEAFF
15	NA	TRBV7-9	CASSQGQVQQETQYF
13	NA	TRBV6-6	CAGTQRENTEAFF
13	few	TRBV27	CASSLRGRGLEHF
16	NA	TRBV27	CASSPRPGQPNYGYTF
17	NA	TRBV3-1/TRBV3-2	CASSQRTGGGENTEAFF
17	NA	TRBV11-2	CASSLGRVGTDPYEQYF
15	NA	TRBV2	CASNQLAGRTDTQYF